This T cell receptor (beta chain) came from a study of blood T cell repertoires in COVID-19. Study at large: The origin of the acute and convalescent COVID-19 samples was the United States, Italy and Spain. T cells, B-cell-depleted T cells, or PBMCs provided the cDNA or gDNA that served as material.

In the study's own analysis: Reference gene primers were amplified, and this amplification served to estimate nucleated cell counts. Method: immunoSEQ multiplex PCR; TCRdb's copy keeps in-frame clones and lacks some. V and J calls and clone size follow that table, whereas D and trimming were derived from the DNA. The repertoire has 250,000 or so clones, 82% of them found once; the top ten carry over 3.5%. This CDR3 is 11 amino acids long. CDR1 is DFQATT, CDR2 SNEGSKA, per germline (reference sequence). Trimming took off 6 bases at V and 14 bases at J, with 14 bases between the two ends. The specimen sequenced was peripheral blood. The genes are TRBV20-1 and TRBJ1-6, with a possible D match to TRBD1 (5 bases). The TCR sequence derives from a woman in her seventies with acute or convalescent COVID-19. The CDR3 sequence: CSAAGLLALHF. The CDR3 nucleotides read TGCAGTGCCGCAGGGCTGTTGGCCCTCCACTTT.